The rows below give T cell receptor beta chains drawn from one sample of a study of technical replicates of blood from a handful of donors. TCRdb's table, derived via immunoSEQ multiplex PCR, lists solely in-frame clones and lacks some. This sample yields 65,000 to 85,000 clones, of which around 90% are seen a single time; around 0.37% belongs to the top ten. Specimen: T cells isolated from PBMCs. These receptors all stem from a human donor in good health. Both conserved end residues are part of each CDR3. Fields, in order: J gene, V gene, D gene, clone size, CDR3 DNA, CDR3 protein. A D gene is named only where the DNA matches it firmly. Only some rows state a clone size, as once, few, many or a class for expanded clones.

>TRBJ2-4|TRBV7-9|TRBD1|.
TGTGCCAGCAGCTCGCCCCCGGACAGGGGGCCTACGCCCGACATTCAGTACTTC
CASSSPPDRGPTPDIQYF
>TRBJ1-3|TRBV18|TRBD1|.
TGTGCCAGCTCAACTGGACAGGGTTGGGGAAACACCATATATTTT
CASSTGQGWGNTIYF
>TRBJ1-3|TRBV19|.|.
TGTGCCAGTAGTATCGCCAGGGCCGGAAACACCATATATTTT
CASSIARAGNTIYF
>TRBJ2-4|TRBV18|.|.
TGTGCCAGCTCACGTACAGGCGACTCCAAAAACATTCAGTACTTC
CASSRTGDSKNIQYF
>TRBJ2-7|TRBV14|TRBD1|.
TGTGCCAGCAGCCAAATGACAGGGAATCTCTACGAGCAGTACTTC
CASSQMTGNLYEQYF
>TRBJ2-3|TRBV4-1|.|.
TGCGCCAGCAGCCAAGAACCTAGCCTCCGAGATACGCAGTATTTT
CASSQEPSLRDTQYF
>TRBJ1-2|TRBV6-5|TRBD1|.
TGTGCCAGCAGGCAGGTGGGACAGGGGAATGGCTACACCTTC
CASRQVGQGNGYTF
>TRBJ2-3|TRBV9|TRBD2|.
TGTGCCAGCAGCGTTACTAGCGGGAGCACAGATACGCAGTATTTT
CASSVTSGSTDTQYF
>TRBJ2-3|TRBV9|.|.
TGTGCCAGCAGCGTAGGTTCGGGACAAGATACGCAGTATTTT
CASSVGSGQDTQYF
>TRBJ1-1|TRBV2|.|few
TGTGCCAGCAGTGAATTGAGGGAGAACACTGAAGCTTTCTTT
CASSELRENTEAFF
>TRBJ1-1|TRBV11-3|.|few
TGTGCCAGCAGCCCACTACCGGACAGTGAAGCTTTCTTT
CASSPLPDSEAFF
>TRBJ2-5|TRBV30|TRBD2|.
TGTGCCTGGACTAGCGGGATAGAGACCCAGTACTTC
CAWTSGIETQYF
>TRBJ2-2|TRBV10-3|.|once
TGTGCCATCAGTGCGATAGCGGAGAACACCGGGGAGCTGTTTTTT
CAISAIAENTGELFF
>TRBJ1-4|TRBV25-1|.|.
TGTGCCAGCAGTACGGGGACAACTAATGAAAAACTGTTTTTT
CASSTGTTNEKLFF
>TRBJ1-1|TRBV7-3|TRBD1|.
TGTGCCAGCAGCTTAACGGGACAGGGGGCAAGGGTCACTGAAGCTTTCTTT
CASSLTGQGARVTEAFF
>TRBJ2-1|TRBV19|TRBD2|.
TGTGCCACCGACCCTAGCGGGAGGGGCAATGAGCAGTTCTTC
CATDPSGRGNEQFF
>TRBJ1-5|TRBV15|.|.
TGTGCCACCAGCAGAGATCGGTGGGAGGGACAGCCCCAGCATTTT
CATSRDRWEGQPQHF
>TRBJ1-1|TRBV5-6|.|.
TGTGCCAGCAGTCCAAGGGGCCTTGAAGCTTTCTTT
CASSPRGLEAFF
>TRBJ2-7|TRBV5-1|.|once
TGCGCCAGCAGCTTAGGGGCGGCCTACGAGCAGTACTTC
CASSLGAAYEQYF
>TRBJ1-5|TRBV10-3|.|.
TGTGCCATCACCGGGAACGCGGGCAATCAGCCCCAGCATTTT
CAITGNAGNQPQHF
>TRBJ2-1|TRBV10-1|.|.
TGCGCCAGCAGTGAGTCGCTAACAGAATACAATGAGCAGTTCTTC
CASSESLTEYNEQFF
>TRBJ1-3|TRBV2|.|.
TGTGCCAGCAGTGAAGATGCAGGGGCGTTAAACACCATATATTTT
CASSEDAGALNTIYF
>TRBJ1-2|TRBV4-3|TRBD1|.
TGCGCCAGCAGAGACAGAGTACAGGGGGCGCGGGGCTACACCTTC
CASRDRVQGARGYTF
>TRBJ1-1|TRBV27|.|.
TGTGCCAGCAGTTTATTGGGGTTTGGGAGCACTGAAGCTTTCTTT
CASSLLGFGSTEAFF
>TRBJ2-7|TRBV9|.|.
TGTGCCAGCAGCGTAGCGCCGAGCTCCTACGAGCAGTACTTC
CASSVAPSSYEQYF
>TRBJ2-1|TRBV27|TRBD1|.
TGTGCCAGCAGTGTTGACAGGGACATCTTCAATGAGCAGTTCTTC
CASSVDRDIFNEQFF
>TRBJ2-2|TRBV7-2|.|.
TGTGCCAGCAGCTTATTCGTAACCGGGGAGCTGTTTTTT
CASSLFVTGELFF
>TRBJ2-7|TRBV7-9|.|.
TGTGCCAGCAGCGAGGGGGGGGTCGAGCAGTACTTC
CASSEGGVEQYF
>TRBJ2-7|TRBV18|.|.
TGTGCCAGCTCACCACGGGGGCATTCCTACGAGCAGTACTTC
CASSPRGHSYEQYF
>TRBJ1-4|TRBV27|.|.
TGTGCCAGCAGTTTATCGACTACAACTAATGAAAAACTGTTTTTT
CASSLSTTTNEKLFF
>TRBJ1-2|TRBV6-5|.|.
TGTGCCAGCAGTTACAACAGGGTATGGGGCTACACCTTC
CASSYNRVWGYTF
>TRBJ2-3|TRBV9|.|.
TGTGCCAGCAGCGTAGCCCCCTCGACTGCAGATACGCAGTATTTT
CASSVAPSTADTQYF